Below, 5 T cell receptor beta chains from the same sample are listed, as sequenced in a study of identical twins. MiXCR was run by TCRdb on the 5' RACE reads, yielding one entry per CDR3 protein. This sample carries about 520,000 distinct CDR3 sequences, about 20% of them seen once, and the ten largest clones take under 0.95%. The sample also formed part of further work on T cells expressing NK-cell markers.

What was sequenced was CD4+ T cells sorted from blood. The receptors here all came from a woman aged 18 to 35 in good health.

This clonotype occurred a few times. The chain is built from TRBV7-8 and TRBJ2-5; maybe TRBD1 (6 bases). The CDR3 covers 14 residues. V was trimmed by 2 bases and J by 4 bases, leaving 11 bases between them. Germline CDR1 is SGHVS and CDR2 is FQNEAQ. The CDR3 spells CASSLLSRGETQYF. In nucleotides, the CDR3 is TGTGCCAGCAGCTTACTCTCCAGGGGAGAGACCCAGTACTTC.

The chain employs TRBV6-5 and TRBJ1-2; D unclear. CDR1 is MNHEY, CDR2 SVGAGI, per germline. CDR3 length: 17 amino acids. Trimming took off 2 bases at V and 4 bases at J, with 20 bases between the two ends. CDR3 DNA sequence: TGTGCCAGCAGTTACGGCTCCGGTGGGAATAAAGGCTATGGCTACACCTTC. Residues: CASSYGSGGNKGYGYTF.

The chain joins TRBV18 to TRBJ2-3; D not resolved. The V end lost 3 bases, the J end lost 8 bases, and 15 bases lay between the germline ends. CDR3 length: 14 amino acids. Germline V lookup: CDR1 KGHSH, CDR2 LQKENI. The CDR3 here is CASSPRPTDGTQYF. CDR3 bases: TGTGCCAGCTCACCCCGACCGACCGATGGTACGCAGTATTTT. Supplemented by reference TRBV18 and TRBJ2-3, the full variable domain reads NAGVMQNPRHLVRRRGQEARLRCSPMKGHSHVYWYRQLPEEGLKFMVYLQKENIIDESGMPKERFSAEFPKEGPSILRIQQVVRGDSAAYFCASSPRPTDGTQYFGPGTRLTVL.

This clonotype was counted only a few times. The chain uses TRBV5-5 and TRBJ2-7; weak D call: TRBD1 (6 bases). Germline V CDR1 and CDR2: SGHKS, YYEKEE (reference sequence). The V end was cut by 0 bases, the J end by 0 bases, with 13 bases between. CDR3 length: 16 amino acids. The CDR3 is CASSLAPDRSSYEQYF. The CDR3 region has the DNA TGTGCCAGCAGCTTGGCCCCAGACAGGAGCTCCTACGAGCAGTACTTC. Full variable domain (outside the CDR3, taken from reference TRBV5-5 and TRBJ2-7): DAGVTQSPTHLIKTRGQQVTLRCSPISGHKSVSWYQQVLGQGPQFIFQYYEKEERGRGNFPDRFSARQFPNYSSELNVNALLLGDSALYLCASSLAPDRSSYEQYFGPGTRLTVT.

The chain employs TRBV12-5 and TRBJ2-1; D perhaps matches TRBD2 (6 bases). V lost 11 bases and J 0 bases, leaving 14 bases between the germline ends. Germline lookup yields CDR1 LGHNT and CDR2 FRNRAP. The CDR3 is made up of 14 amino acids. The CDR3 protein is CASEGTSSYNEQFF. DNA of the CDR3: TGTGCTTCGGAGGGTACGTCCTCCTACAATGAGCAGTTCTTC.